The text below deals with one T cell receptor (beta chain). Repertoires were generated with immunoSEQ multiplex PCR, while TCRdb's copy carries only in-frame clones and drops some. The sample includes about 46,000 clones, roughly 80% of them seen just once. This specimen comes from a study of blood T cell repertoires in COVID-19. Overall study context: PBMCs, B-cell-depleted T cells, or T cells provided the cDNA or gDNA that made up the material.

CDR3 length equals 13 residues. Trimming shortened V by 9 bases and J by 0 bases, and 8 bases separated the two germline ends. Germline CDR1 is KGHDR and CDR2 is SFDVKD. Sequenced input: peripheral blood. V gene TRBV24-1 combines with J gene TRBJ1-5, with D maybe TRBD1 (5 bases). The receptor comes from a man aged 60-69 years with acute or convalescent COVID-19. CDR3 sequence (DNA): TGTGCCACCCAGGGAACTAGCAATCAGCCCCAGCATTTT. Encoded protein: CATQGTSNQPQHF.